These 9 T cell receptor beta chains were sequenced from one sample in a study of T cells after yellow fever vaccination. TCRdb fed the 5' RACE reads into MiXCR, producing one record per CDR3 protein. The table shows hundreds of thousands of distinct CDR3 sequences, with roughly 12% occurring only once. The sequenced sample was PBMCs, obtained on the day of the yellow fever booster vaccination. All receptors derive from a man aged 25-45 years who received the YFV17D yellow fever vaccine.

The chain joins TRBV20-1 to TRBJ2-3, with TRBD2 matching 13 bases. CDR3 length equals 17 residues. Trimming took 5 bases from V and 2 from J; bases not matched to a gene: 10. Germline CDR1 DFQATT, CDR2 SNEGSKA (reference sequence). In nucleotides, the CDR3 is TGCAGTGCTGGAACTACCGGGACTAGCGGGAACACAGATACGCAGTATTTT. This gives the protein CSAGTTGTSGNTDTQYF.

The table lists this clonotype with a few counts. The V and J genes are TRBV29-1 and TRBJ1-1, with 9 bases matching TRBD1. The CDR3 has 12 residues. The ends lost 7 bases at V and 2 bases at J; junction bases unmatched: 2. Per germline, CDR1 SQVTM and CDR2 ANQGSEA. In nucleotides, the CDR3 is TGCAGCGCGGGACAGGGAAACACTGAAGCTTTCTTT. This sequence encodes CSAGQGNTEAFF. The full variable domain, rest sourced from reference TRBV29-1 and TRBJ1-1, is SAVISQKPSRDICQRGTSLTIQCQVDSQVTMMFWYRQQPGQSLTLIATANQGSEATYESGFVIDKFPISRPNLTFSTLTVSNMSPEDSSIYLCSAGQGNTEAFFGQGTRLTVV.

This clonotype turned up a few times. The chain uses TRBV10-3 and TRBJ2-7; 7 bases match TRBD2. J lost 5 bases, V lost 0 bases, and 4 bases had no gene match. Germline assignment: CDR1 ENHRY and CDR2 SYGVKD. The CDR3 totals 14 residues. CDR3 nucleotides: TGTGCCATCAGTGAGTCCGGGACTACTAACGAGCAGTACTTC. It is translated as CAISESGTTNEQYF.

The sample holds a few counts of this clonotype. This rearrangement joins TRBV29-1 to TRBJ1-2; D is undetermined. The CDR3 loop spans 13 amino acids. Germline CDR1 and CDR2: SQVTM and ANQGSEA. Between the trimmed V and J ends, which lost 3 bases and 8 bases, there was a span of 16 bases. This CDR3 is CSVDVSARAGYTF. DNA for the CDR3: TGCAGCGTTGATGTCTCAGCCAGAGCCGGCTACACCTTC.

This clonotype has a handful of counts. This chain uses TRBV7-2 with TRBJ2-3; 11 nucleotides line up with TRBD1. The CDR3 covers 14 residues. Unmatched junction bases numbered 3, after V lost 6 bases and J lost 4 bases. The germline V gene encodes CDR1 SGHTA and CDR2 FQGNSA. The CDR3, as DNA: TGTGCCAGCAGTTGGGACAGGGGGTCAGATACGCAGTATTTT. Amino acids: CASSWDRGSDTQYF. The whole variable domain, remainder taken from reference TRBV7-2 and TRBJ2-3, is GAGVSQSPSNKVTEKGKDVELRCDPISGHTALYWYRQSLGQGLEFLIYFQGNSAPDKSGLPSDRFSAERTGGSVSTLTIQRTQQEDSAVYLCASSWDRGSDTQYFGPGTRLTVL.

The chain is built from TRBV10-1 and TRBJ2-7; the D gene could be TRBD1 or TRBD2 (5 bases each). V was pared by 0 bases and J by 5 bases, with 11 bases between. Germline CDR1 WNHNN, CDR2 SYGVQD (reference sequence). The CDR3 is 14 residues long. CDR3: CASSESGTINEQYF. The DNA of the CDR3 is TGCGCCAGCAGTGAGTCAGGGACGATCAACGAGCAGTACTTC.

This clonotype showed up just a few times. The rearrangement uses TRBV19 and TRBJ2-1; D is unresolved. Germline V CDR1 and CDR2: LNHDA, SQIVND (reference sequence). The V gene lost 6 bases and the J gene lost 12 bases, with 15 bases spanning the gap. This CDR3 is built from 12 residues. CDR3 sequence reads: CASSPQEPWQFF. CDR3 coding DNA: TGTGCCAGTAGCCCCCAAGAGCCCTGGCAGTTCTTC.

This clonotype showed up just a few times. CDR3 sequence reads: CASQGGEETQYF. The CDR3 DNA is TGTGCCAGCCAAGGGGGGGAAGAGACCCAGTACTTC. V usage is TRBV2 and J usage is TRBJ2-5; tentative D call: TRBD2 (7 bases). CDR1 is SNHLY and CDR2 is FYNNEI in the germline V gene. The length of the CDR3 is 12 residues. Trimming removed 8 bases from V and 3 bases from J, with 10 bases in between.

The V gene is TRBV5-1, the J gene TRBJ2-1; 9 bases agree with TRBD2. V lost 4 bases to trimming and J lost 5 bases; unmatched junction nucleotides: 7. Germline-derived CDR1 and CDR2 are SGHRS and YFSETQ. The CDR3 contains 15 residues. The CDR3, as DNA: TGCGCCAGCAGCCCGGGGGCTAGCGGGAACAATGAGCAGTTCTTC. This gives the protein CASSPGASGNNEQFF.